The clone carrying this T cell receptor (beta chain) has just a few counts. This sample is part of a study of blood T cell repertoires in COVID-19. V was pared by 7 bases and J by 6 bases, with 24 bases between. CDR1 is KGHSY and CDR2 is FQNENV in the germline V gene. This CDR3 is 16 amino acids long. Sequencing used immunoSEQ multiplex PCR; TCRdb keeps in-frame clones, though not all of them. The data contain approximately 210,000 clones, around four fifths of them seen just once; the ten biggest clones take up 8.2%. The clonotype was recovered from a woman in her forties or fifties with acute or convalescent COVID-19. Sequenced sample: peripheral blood. The genes are TRBV16 and TRBJ1-1; D is perhaps TRBD1 (6 bases). CDR3: CASNHGQRLGTAEAFF. CDR3 DNA: TGTGCCAGCAACCACGGACAGCGCTTGGGAACCGCTGAAGCTTTCTTT.